This T cell receptor beta chain derives from a study of Ad26.COV2.S vaccination and SARS-CoV-2 variants. This clone was observed a few times. Repertoires were generated with immunoSEQ multiplex PCR, while TCRdb's copy carries only in-frame clones and drops some. The sample contains about 280,000 clones, more than 70% of which appear only once. Treatment reported: about 20 received Ad26.COV2.S at low or high dose, single or two shots; about five received placebo; per-sample allocation not given. Specimens were obtained on day 63 following the first vaccine or placebo injection. The ends lost 1 base at V and 4 bases at J; junction bases unmatched: 0. Looked up from germline, CDR1 is SEHNR and CDR2 is FQNEAQ (reference sequence). The CDR3 is made up of 16 amino acids.

V gene TRBV7-9 combines with J gene TRBJ2-1; 14 nucleotides match TRBD2. Sequences were derived from peripheral blood, sampled in a trial of Ad26.COV2.S vaccine versus placebo. This receptor was identified in a person aged 18-65 years who received the Ad26.COV2.S COVID-19 vaccine or a placebo. The CDR3 loop reads CASSLGTSGRYNEQFF. CDR3 in DNA: TGTGCCAGCAGCTTAGGGACTAGCGGGAGGTACAATGAGCAGTTCTTC.